Sequencing of this T cell receptor beta chain was carried out in a study of T cell repertoires in cytomegalovirus infection. Study summary: Public TCR beta signature analysis indicated the presence of both CMV infection and matching HLA type. The study's findings and limits: What dominated the ex vivo response were HLA-C-restricted CMV-specific TCR beta clonotypes. Summed frequency of public TCR beta families distinguished CMV carriers with the relevant HLA.

V gave up 8 bases and J gave up 1 base; unmatched junction bases: 1. The CDR3 runs to 13 residues. Germline V lookup: CDR1 ENHRY, CDR2 SYGVKD. The sample holds a few counts of this clonotype. What it recognizes is unknown. TCRdb processed the reads anew with MiXCR; each CDR3 protein has one entry. The repertoire holds 700,000 to 850,000 distinct CDR3 sequences, with approximately 32% as singletons. The rearrangement links TRBV10-3 to TRBJ1-2, with 10 nucleotides matching TRBD1. Sequenced material: cultured CD8+ T cells from PBMCs, taken from culture after CMV antigen stimulation. The origin of this receptor is a human donor in good health (CMV status not recorded). Some clones in this sample may be carry-over from other donors' samples. CDR3 region: CAIGTGVNYGYTF. In DNA form, the CDR3 reads TGTGCCATCGGGACAGGGGTTAACTATGGCTACACCTTC.